Each of the 22 T cell receptor beta chains below was sequenced from the same sample in a study of beta chain features in type 1 diabetes. All of the isolated RNA was reverse transcribed, so expressed TCRB transcripts were sequenced. Repertoires were generated with immunoSEQ multiplex PCR, while TCRdb's copy carries only in-frame clones and drops some. The table includes more than 300,000 clones, approximately 16% detected once. The sequenced sample consisted of naive CD4+ T cells from blood. The receptor set was obtained from a woman aged 18-29 years in good health.

The chain combines TRBV21-1 with TRBJ2-1; the table's D gene call, TRBD2, was not cross checked with the DNA. TRBV21-1 is an annotated pseudogene. There are 19 residues in the CDR3. The DNA of the CDR3 is TGTGCCAGCAGCAAACTCCCCGAAGGTGGACTAGCGGTCTACAATGAGCAGTTCTTC. Translating it yields CASSKLPEGGLAVYNEQFF.

Only a few counts were recorded for this clone. In nucleotides, the CDR3 is TGTGCCACCAGCAGAGACCTCCCTAAGCGGACCCAGTACTTC. Translating gives CATSRDLPKRTQYF. The chain employs TRBV15 and TRBJ2-5; D gene unclear. Germline V gene lookup returns CDR1 LNHNV and CDR2 YYDKDF (reference sequence). The CDR3 sequence is 14 residues long. The V gene lost 0 bases and the J gene lost 7 bases, with 12 bases spanning the gap.

This clone has more than one count but fewer than ten. This chain connects TRBV7-9 to TRBJ1-6; D is unresolved. CDR3 length equals 14 residues. Trimming cost V 7 bases and J 8 bases, with 15 bases left between them. Germline loops: CDR1 SEHNR, CDR2 FQNEAQ (reference sequence). Here the CDR3 reads CASTSATAHSPLHF. CDR3 nucleotides: TGTGCCAGCACTTCAGCGACCGCCCATTCACCCCTCCACTTT.

The chain recombines TRBV9 with TRBJ2-2; D perhaps matches TRBD1 (5 bases). Trimming left V 4 bases short and J 4 bases short, with 8 bases between. Germline V gives CDR1 SGDLS, CDR2 YYNGEE. CDR3 length equals 13 residues. CDR3 nucleotide sequence: TGTGCCAGCAGCAGGGGTAGCACCGGGGAGCTGTTTTTT. As protein: CASSRGSTGELFF.

This clone was detected a few times. The V gene is TRBV29-1, the J gene TRBJ1-1, with D perhaps TRBD1 (6 bases). CDR1 SQVTM and CDR2 ANQGSEA come from the germline V gene. The CDR3 runs 13 residues. V lost 8 bases and J 1 base, leaving 14 bases between the germline ends. CDR3 bases: TGCAGCCACCTTGCGGGGGCGAACACTGAAGCTTTCTTT. It yields the protein CSHLAGANTEAFF. Full variable domain (outside the CDR3, taken from reference TRBV29-1 and TRBJ1-1): SAVISQKPSRDICQRGTSLTIQCQVDSQVTMMFWYRQQPGQSLTLIATANQGSEATYESGFVIDKFPISRPNLTFSTLTVSNMSPEDSSIYLCSHLAGANTEAFFGQGTRLTVV.

The chain is built from TRBV18 and TRBJ1-1; TRBD1 is a possible D gene (6 bases). This CDR3 region has 15 residues. V gave up 4 bases and J gave up 2 bases, with 14 bases separating them. Germline lookup yields CDR1 KGHSH and CDR2 LQKENI. CDR3 DNA sequence: TGTGCCAGCTCACACCGACAGGCAATAAACACTGAAGCTTTCTTT. Amino acid sequence: CASSHRQAINTEAFF.

This clone occurred a few times. In nucleotides, the CDR3 is TGTGCCAGCTCAACATTTGGGACAGGCATCCAAGAGACCCAGTACTTC. The encoded protein is CASSTFGTGIQETQYF. The chain is built from TRBV18 and TRBJ2-5, with 8 bases fitting TRBD1. This CDR3 is built from 16 residues. The V gene end was trimmed by 5 bases and the J gene end by 1 base; junction bases not matched to a gene: 9. From germline, CDR1 is KGHSH and CDR2 LQKENI.

The J gene is TRBJ1-2, the V gene TRBV14; D ambiguous. The CDR3 is made up of 12 amino acids. Trimming removed 0 bases from V and 7 bases from J, with 6 bases in between. Per the germline V gene, CDR1 is SGHDN and CDR2 is FVKESK. The CDR3 DNA is TGTGCCAGCAGCCAAGAGCCGGGTGGCTACACCTTC. Translated, it gives CASSQEPGGYTF. Complete variable domain (other parts from reference TRBV14 and TRBJ1-2): EAGVTQFPSHSVIEKGQTVTLRCDPISGHDNLYWYRRVMGKEIKFLLHFVKESKQDESGMPNNRFLAERTGGTYSTLKVQPAELEDSGVYFCASSQEPGGYTFGSGTRLTVV.

This clone was seen only a few times. The J gene is TRBJ2-1, the V gene TRBV7-2; TRBD2 aligns across 8 bases. V gave up 5 bases and J gave up 4 bases; unmatched junction bases: 7. The CDR3 has 15 residues. From germline, CDR1 is SGHTA and CDR2 FQGNSA. CDR3 protein: CASSRTGGPYNEQFF. CDR3 nucleotide sequence: TGTGCCAGCAGCCGAACGGGAGGGCCATACAATGAGCAGTTCTTC.

The chain carries TRBV18 and TRBJ1-1; 10 bases map to TRBD1. V shed 1 base, J shed 4 bases, and the junction held 9 bases outside the gene matches. The CDR3 sequence is 17 residues long. The germline gives CDR1 KGHSH, CDR2 LQKENI. CDR3 bases: TGTGCCAGCTCACCACGACCGACAGGGGGCAGCGCCACTGAAGCTTTCTTT. It specifies CASSPRPTGGSATEAFF.

This clone was counted a few times. This chain connects TRBV7-9 to TRBJ1-1; D perhaps matches TRBD1 (6 bases). V lost 5 bases and J lost 0, with 10 bases in between. The germline V gene has CDR1 SEHNR and CDR2 FQNEAQ (reference sequence). This CDR3 has 14 residues. CDR3 in DNA: TGTGCCAGCAGCGCGCAGGGGCTGAACACTGAAGCTTTCTTT. Translation gives CASSAQGLNTEAFF.

The chain couples TRBV4-1 to TRBJ1-4; a possible D gene is TRBD1 (5 bases). There are 15 residues in the CDR3. The V and J ends lost 1 base and 8 bases respectively, with 14 bases between them. Per germline, CDR1 MGHRA and CDR2 YSYEKL. The chain's CDR3 is CASSQVSRENEKLFF. The CDR3 region has the DNA TGCGCCAGCAGCCAAGTTTCCAGGGAAAACGAAAAACTGTTTTTT.

DNA for the CDR3: TGTGCCATCAGTGAGTCTGCCGGACTAGCGGGAGCAGATACGCAGTATTTT. Protein product: CAISESAGLAGADTQYF. The chain carries TRBV10-3 and TRBJ2-3, with 13 bases aligning to TRBD2. The CDR3 sequence is 17 residues long. With V trimmed by 0 bases and J by 4 bases, 4 bases remained unmatched. CDR1 and CDR2 from the germline V gene are ENHRY and SYGVKD.

The chain couples TRBV7-9 to TRBJ2-7; D is unclear. The CDR3 contains 13 residues. Germline assignment: CDR1 SEHNR and CDR2 FQNEAQ (reference sequence). V was cut by 5 bases and J by 6 bases, with 14 bases left in between. The CDR3 loop reads CASSLETEGEQYF. The CDR3 bases are TGTGCCAGCAGCCTGGAGACCGAAGGCGAGCAGTACTTC.

The chain is built from TRBV28 and TRBJ1-2, with TRBD1 matching 7 bases. CDR1 MDHEN and CDR2 SYDVKM come from the germline V gene. V shed 7 bases and J 4 bases; nucleotides not matched to a gene: 3. The CDR3 has 12 amino acids. The CDR3: CASTGTVYGYTF. The CDR3 DNA is TGTGCCAGCACCGGGACAGTCTATGGCTACACCTTC.

This clone turned up a few times. The J gene is TRBJ1-4, the V gene TRBV5-6; 7 nucleotides line up with TRBD1. After removal of 7 bases from V and 5 bases from J, the junction contained 8 bases not matched to a gene. Looked up from germline, CDR1 is SGHDT and CDR2 is YYEEEE. This CDR3 is 14 amino acids long. In DNA, the CDR3 is TGTGCCAGCCGCCGGGGACAGCTGAATGAAAAACTGTTTTTT. As protein: CASRRGQLNEKLFF.

This clone was seen a handful of times. The rearrangement joins TRBV7-9 to TRBJ1-5, with D unresolved. The V gene lost 3 bases and the J gene lost 4 bases, with 7 bases spanning the gap. Germline CDR1 and CDR2: SEHNR and FQNEAQ (reference sequence). The CDR3 length is 13 residues. The DNA for the CDR3 is TGTGCCAGCAGCTTGAGGGAAAATCAGCCCCAGCATTTT. Its protein product is CASSLRENQPQHF.

The chain uses TRBV30 and TRBJ1-4; D is uncertain. The V end was cut by 2 bases, the J end by 7 bases, with 14 bases between. Germline CDR1 GTSNPN, CDR2 SVGIG (reference sequence). This CDR3 region has 14 residues. The CDR3 coding sequence is TGTGCCTGGAGTTTCGGCACAGCGGGTGAAAAACTGTTTTTT. As protein: CAWSFGTAGEKLFF. The full variable domain, its missing parts supplied by reference TRBV30 and TRBJ1-4, is SQTIHQWPATLVQPVGSPLSLECTVEGTSNPNLYWYRQAAGRGLQLLFYSVGIGQISSEVPQNLSASRPQDRQFILSSKKLLLSDSGFYLCAWSFGTAGEKLFFGSGTQLSVL.

This clone was seen only a few times. The chain combines TRBV6-1 with TRBJ1-5; possibly TRBD1 for D (6 bases). The CDR3 extends over 14 amino acids. From germline, CDR1 is MNHNS and CDR2 SASEGT. V gave up 1 base and J gave up 5 bases, with 9 bases separating them. The CDR3 loop reads CASSEGTADQPQHF. CDR3 sequence (DNA): TGTGCCAGCAGTGAAGGGACAGCGGATCAGCCCCAGCATTTT.

This clone turned up a few times. This chain uses TRBV11-2 with TRBJ2-7; 9 bases agree with TRBD2. CDR3 length: 16 residues. CDR1 and CDR2 (germline): SGHAT, FQNNGV. V shed 4 bases, J shed 5 bases, and the junction held 12 bases outside the gene matches. The CDR3 bases are TGTGCCAGCAGCTCCCCAACTAGCGGGTCTCTCCACGAGCAGTACTTC. It yields the protein CASSSPTSGSLHEQYF.

This clone occurred a few times. The chain carries TRBV15 and TRBJ1-1, with D maybe TRBD1 (6 bases). Trimming pared 3 bases from V and 5 bases from J, leaving 13 bases between. The germline gives CDR1 LNHNV, CDR2 YYDKDF (reference sequence). The CDR3 is made up of 14 amino acids. The DNA of the CDR3 is TGTGCCACCAGCAGGCCACAGGGTAGAACTGAAGCTTTCTTT. Translation gives CATSRPQGRTEAFF. The whole variable domain, remainder taken from reference TRBV15 and TRBJ1-1, is DAMVIQNPRYQVTQFGKPVTLSCSQTLNHNVMYWYQQKSSQAPKLLFHYYDKDFNNEADTPDNFQSRRPNTSFCFLDIRSPGLGDTAMYLCATSRPQGRTEAFFGQGTRLTVV.

This clone was seen only a few times. This chain connects TRBV29-1 to TRBJ2-2, with 8 positions matching TRBD1. Unmatched junction bases numbered 3, after V lost 5 bases and J lost 1 base. The germline gives CDR1 SQVTM, CDR2 ANQGSEA. The CDR3 runs 14 residues. CDR3 sequence (DNA): TGCAGCGTTAGGGACAGGCTGAACACCGGGGAGCTGTTTTTT. Translated, it gives CSVRDRLNTGELFF.